This record looks at one T cell receptor (beta chain) sequence and its context. The sample originates from a study of blood T cells in healthy people across ages. About the research overall: Template switching picked up about one barcoded beta molecule for each two T cells.

A J-beta primer mix and a sample-barcoded 5' primer were used in a second PCR of roughly 7 to 12 cycles. TCRdb reprocessed the 5' RACE reads with MiXCR, giving one entry per CDR3 protein. The sample carries some 1.5 million distinct CDR3 sequences, 35% to 45% recorded once. Trimming cost V 2 bases and J 9 bases, with 23 bases left between them. Germline assignment: CDR1 MNHEY and CDR2 SVGEGT. The CDR3 is 17 amino acids. V is TRBV6-2 or TRBV6-3 and J is TRBJ2-4; D perhaps matches TRBD2 (5 bases). The receptor comes from a woman between 18 and 30 years old in good health. The sequenced sample consisted of blood. CDR3 bases: TGTGCCAGCAGTTACGGTCGCATAACTACACCCCGGGGCATTCAGTACTTC. It translates to CASSYGRITTPRGIQYF.